Listed here are 23 T cell receptor beta chains from one sample, sequenced in a study of beta chain features in type 1 diabetes. Expressed TCRB transcripts were sequenced, since all the RNA that had been isolated was reverse transcribed. Assay: immunoSEQ multiplex PCR; the TCRdb copy retains only in-frame clones and omits some. The profile covers around 300,000 clones, with 7% to 9% appearing a single time and 0.9% to 1.2% taken by the ten largest. The sample was central memory CD4+ T cells from blood. These receptor sequences come from a woman between 18 and 29 years old in good health.

A word on this clone: At the DNA level, this CDR3 is encoded by other sequences in the same sample as well. This chain uses TRBV5-4 with TRBJ2-2; TRBD1 matches at 8 bases. This CDR3 has 15 amino acids. Germline loops: CDR1 SGHNT, CDR2 YYREEE (reference sequence). J lost 1 base, V lost 3 bases, and 2 bases had no gene match. The CDR3 loop reads CASSSGTGNTGELFF. The CDR3, as DNA: TGTGCCAGCAGCTCCGGGACAGGGAACACCGGGGAGCTGTTTTTT.

This clone was detected many times. The CDR3 nucleotides read TGTGCCAGCAGCTCCCGGGACAGGGGCGAGCAGTACTTC. Encoded protein: CASSSRDRGEQYF. The chain employs TRBV7-8 and TRBJ2-7; 10 bases match TRBD1. Germline V gene data show CDR1 as SGHVS and CDR2 as FQNEAQ. This CDR3 comprises 13 residues. V was pared by 4 bases and J by 6 bases, with 3 bases of the junction left unmatched. The full variable domain, with the rest looked up from reference TRBV7-8 and TRBJ2-7, is GAGVSQSPRYKVAKRGQDVALRCDPISGHVSLFWYQQALGQGPEFLTYFQNEAQLDKSGLPSDRFFAERPEGSVSTLKIQRTQQEDSAVYLCASSSRDRGEQYFGPGTRLTVT.

This clone has a handful of counts. The rearrangement uses TRBV18 and TRBJ1-1; D perhaps matches TRBD1 (6 bases). The CDR3 spans 13 residues. Per germline, CDR1 KGHSH and CDR2 LQKENI. Trimming shortened V by 6 bases and J by 5 bases, and 13 bases separated the two germline ends. The CDR3 DNA follows: TGTGCCAGCTCGCGGACAGAGTCTACTGAAGCTTTCTTT. Translating it yields CASSRTESTEAFF.

This clone was recorded at least ten times. The V call is TRBV11-1, the J call TRBJ1-2, with D possibly being TRBD1 (5 bases). V was clipped by 5 bases and J by 5 bases, with 15 bases between them. CDR3 length: 14 amino acids. The V gene's germline CDR1 is SGHAT and CDR2 FQDESV (reference sequence). The CDR3 spells CASSNPGIRYGYTF. The DNA for the CDR3 is TGTGCCAGCAGCAACCCAGGGATACGATATGGCTACACCTTC.

This clone has a count of ten or more. The DNA of the CDR3 is TGTGCCAGCAAACGAGGACTAGCGGGGGACGGTGAGCAGTTCTTC. This encodes CASKRGLAGDGEQFF. The V gene is TRBV2, the J gene TRBJ2-1; 13 nucleotides match TRBD2. The CDR3 covers 15 residues. V shed 7 bases, J shed 9 bases, and the junction held 9 bases outside the gene matches. CDR1 SNHLY and CDR2 FYNNEI come from the germline V gene. The complete variable domain, with remaining parts taken from reference TRBV2 and TRBJ2-1, reads EPEVTQTPSHQVTQMGQEVILRCVPISNHLYFYWYRQILGQKVEFLVSFYNNEISEKSEIFDDQFSVERPDGSNFTLKIRSTKLEDSAMYFCASKRGLAGDGEQFFGPGTRLTVL.

The rearrangement joins TRBV18 to TRBJ2-1, with a weak D call TRBD2 (5 bases). CDR3 length: 14 amino acids. The ends were cut back, 3 bases at V and 7 bases at J, with 13 bases in the middle. Germline V gene data show CDR1 as KGHSH and CDR2 as LQKENI. This chain's CDR3 is CASSPWRGLNEQFF. The CDR3 bases are TGTGCCAGCTCACCGTGGAGAGGGCTGAATGAGCAGTTCTTC.

This clone was seen a handful of times. The rearrangement links TRBV7-2 to TRBJ2-7; 8 nucleotides agree with TRBD1. CDR3 length: 13 amino acids. Unmatched junction bases numbered 4, after V lost 5 bases and J lost 4 bases. Germline V lookup: CDR1 SGHTA, CDR2 FQGNSA. CDR3 in amino acids: CASSLRTGYEQYF. CDR3 nucleotides: TGTGCCAGCAGCCTCCGGACAGGGTACGAGCAGTACTTC.

This clone appeared a few times. CDR3 loop: CASRLRGSPLHF. The CDR3 DNA follows: TGTGCCAGCAGACTAAGAGGTTCACCCCTCCACTTT. The genes are TRBV5-6 and TRBJ1-6; unclear D gene. Germline values: CDR1 SGHDT, CDR2 YYEEEE. The germline V and J ends were trimmed by 5 bases and 9 bases, with 9 bases remaining between them. The CDR3 has 12 residues.

A few counts support this clone. The rearrangement uses TRBV5-6 and TRBJ1-5, with D possibly matching TRBD1 (5 bases). Deletions cut 3 bases from V and 4 bases from J, with 17 bases between. The length of the CDR3 is 16 residues. Germline lookup yields CDR1 SGHDT and CDR2 YYEEEE. The CDR3 is CASSSYRTSVNQPQHF. Written as DNA, the CDR3 is TGTGCCAGCAGCTCTTACCGGACATCTGTAAATCAGCCCCAGCATTTT.

The rearrangement uses TRBV2 and TRBJ1-2; D is ambiguous. CDR1 and CDR2 (germline): SNHLY, FYNNEI. Between the trimmed V and J ends, which lost 3 bases and 0 bases, there was a span of 8 bases. This CDR3 comprises 14 residues. CDR3 sequence: CASSDARSNYGYTF. For the CDR3, the DNA is TGTGCCAGCAGTGACGCCCGATCTAACTATGGCTACACCTTC. Full variable domain (missing parts from reference TRBV2 and TRBJ1-2): EPEVTQTPSHQVTQMGQEVILRCVPISNHLYFYWYRQILGQKVEFLVSFYNNEISEKSEIFDDQFSVERPDGSNFTLKIRSTKLEDSAMYFCASSDARSNYGYTFGSGTRLTVV.

V gene TRBV5-6 combines with J gene TRBJ1-2; unclear D gene. V was shortened by 0 bases and J by 4 bases, with 7 bases between the two germline ends. The germline V gene encodes CDR1 SGHDT and CDR2 YYEEEE. The CDR3 length is 13 residues. The CDR3 nucleotides read TGTGCCAGCAGCTTGGAACAGATCTATGGCTACACCTTC. This encodes CASSLEQIYGYTF.

This clone was detected only a few times. The chain combines TRBV27 with TRBJ2-4; TRBD1 aligns across 7 bases. Germline V lookup: CDR1 MNHEY, CDR2 SMNVEV (reference sequence). The CDR3 is 15 amino acids. The ends lost 5 bases at V and 1 base at J; junction bases unmatched: 5. The CDR3 DNA follows: TGTGCCAGCAGTCCGACAGGGCCTGCCAAAAACATTCAGTACTTC. Amino acid sequence: CASSPTGPAKNIQYF.

This clone occurred many times. The genes are TRBV11-3 and TRBJ1-1; D gene ambiguous. The V and J ends lost 5 bases and 4 bases respectively, with 11 bases between them. In germline, CDR1 is SGHNT, CDR2 YENEEA. This CDR3 comprises 13 residues. The CDR3: CASSPRLGTEAFF. CDR3 sequence (DNA): TGTGCCAGCAGCCCCAGACTGGGCACTGAAGCTTTCTTT. Complete variable domain (other parts from reference TRBV11-3 and TRBJ1-1): EAGVVQSPRYKIIEKKQPVAFWCNPISGHNTLYWYLQNLGQGPELLIRYENEEAVDDSQLPKDRFSAERLKGVDSTLKIQPAELGDSAVYLCASSPRLGTEAFFGQGTRLTVV.

The table lists this clone with a few counts. V gene TRBV11-1 combines with J gene TRBJ2-1; 11 bases match TRBD2. Germline assignment: CDR1 SGHAT and CDR2 FQDESV (reference sequence). CDR3 length: 15 residues. The junction had 7 bases not matched to a gene; V was cut back by 3 bases and J by 9 bases. CDR3 nucleotides: TGTGCCAGCAGCTTGGGACTAGCGGCAATTGGTGAGCAGTTCTTC. Its translation is CASSLGLAAIGEQFF. The variable domain in full, completed from reference TRBV11-1 and TRBJ2-1, reads EAEVAQSPRYKITEKSQAVAFWCDPISGHATLYWYRQILGQGPELLVQFQDESVVDDSQLPKDRFSAERLKGVDSTLKIQPAELGDSAMYLCASSLGLAAIGEQFFGPGTRLTVL.

The gene calls are TRBV7-8 and TRBJ1-5; 7 bases line up with TRBD1. The CDR3 loop spans 15 amino acids. The V segment lost 4 bases and the J segment 3 bases; nucleotides outside the gene matches: 6. Germline V CDR1 and CDR2: SGHVS, FQNEAQ. The CDR3: CASSWGTANNQPQHF. Here the CDR3 DNA reads TGTGCCAGCAGCTGGGGGACAGCGAACAATCAGCCCCAGCATTTT.

This clone was seen ten or more times. The rearrangement links TRBV4-1 to TRBJ2-7; weak D call: TRBD1 (5 bases). The germline V gene encodes CDR1 MGHRA and CDR2 YSYEKL. The CDR3 length is 14 residues. The V end was cut by 5 bases, the J end by 0 bases, with 11 bases between. The CDR3 spells CASSRGATSYEQYF. The CDR3 nucleotides read TGCGCCAGCAGCAGGGGCGCCACCTCCTACGAGCAGTACTTC.

V usage is TRBV6-1 and J usage is TRBJ2-7, with 9 positions matching TRBD1. V was clipped by 6 bases and J by 0 bases; unmatched bases: 6. This CDR3 spans 15 amino acids. Germline lookup yields CDR1 MNHNS and CDR2 SASEGT. Written as DNA, the CDR3 is TGTGCCAGCAGGAGGGACAGGGTGAGCTCCTACGAGCAGTACGTC. Translating gives CASRRDRVSSYEQYV.

The chain employs TRBV29-1 and TRBJ1-1, with D possibly being TRBD1 (5 bases). Germline V gives CDR1 SQVTM, CDR2 ANQGSEA. This CDR3 has 13 residues. V was pared by 7 bases and J by 1 base, with 13 bases between. CDR3 amino acids: CSARPGTNTEAFF. The DNA of the CDR3 is TGCAGCGCTAGACCGGGGACGAACACTGAAGCTTTCTTT.

V and J are TRBV10-1 and TRBJ2-7, with D perhaps assigned TRBD1 or TRBD2 (5 bases each). The CDR3 consists of 13 residues. The V gene lost 6 bases and the J gene lost 0 bases, with 9 bases spanning the gap. CDR1 and CDR2 from the germline V gene are WNHNN and SYGVQD (reference sequence). The CDR3 region is CASSRDLSYEQYV. The CDR3 DNA follows: TGCGCCAGCAGCCGGGACCTCTCCTACGAGCAGTACGTC.

This clone was observed a handful of times. This chain joins TRBV18 and TRBJ1-5; 8 bases map to TRBD1. V shed 3 bases, J shed 6 bases, and the junction held 4 bases outside the gene matches. Per germline, CDR1 KGHSH and CDR2 LQKENI. The CDR3 spans 14 residues. This CDR3 reads CASSPGQGFQPQHF. Written as DNA, the CDR3 is TGTGCCAGCTCACCCGGACAGGGATTTCAGCCCCAGCATTTT.

This clone was counted a few times. DNA for the CDR3: TGCGCCAGCAGTGTCTCGAGCTCCTACAATGAGCAGTTCTTC. Amino acid sequence: CASSVSSSYNEQFF. J is TRBJ2-1 and V is TRBV5-1; the D is unclear. V lost 5 bases, J lost 0 bases, and 9 bases lay in between. The germline V gene has CDR1 SGHRS and CDR2 YFSETQ. The CDR3 covers 14 residues.

This clone showed up just a few times. This rearrangement joins TRBV7-2 to TRBJ2-5; 11 positions match TRBD1. This CDR3 comprises 15 residues. The V gene end was trimmed by 1 base and the J gene end by 6 bases; junction bases not matched to a gene: 4. In germline, CDR1 is SGHTA, CDR2 FQGNSA. In DNA form, the CDR3 reads TGTGCCAGCAGCTTAGTCGGGACAGGGGGGCAGACCCAGTACTTC. Translated: CASSLVGTGGQTQYF.

At least ten counts were recorded for this clone. This rearrangement joins TRBV7-3 to TRBJ1-1, with a possible D match to TRBD1 (6 bases). The CDR3 contains 12 residues. Trimming removed 5 bases at V and 7 bases at J, with 11 bases between. Germline V gene data show CDR1 as SGHTA and CDR2 as FQGTGA. In DNA, the CDR3 is TGTGCCAGCAGCCCCGGACAGTTTGAAGCTTTCTTT. As protein: CASSPGQFEAFF.